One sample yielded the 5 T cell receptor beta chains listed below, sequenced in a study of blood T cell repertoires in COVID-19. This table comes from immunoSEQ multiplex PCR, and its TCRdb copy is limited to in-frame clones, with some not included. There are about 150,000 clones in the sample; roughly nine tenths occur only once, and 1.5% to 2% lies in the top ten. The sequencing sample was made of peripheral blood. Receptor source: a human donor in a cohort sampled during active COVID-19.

The chain's CDR3 is CASSQGLLVETQYF. The CDR3 DNA is TGTGCCAGCAGCCAAGGACTTTTAGTAGAGACCCAGTACTTC. The chain carries TRBV3-1 (or the pseudogene TRBV3-2) and TRBJ2-5; D is undetermined. This CDR3 spans 14 amino acids. Trimming removed 1 base at V and 4 bases at J, with 10 bases between. Germline V CDR1 and CDR2: LGHDT, YNNKEL (reference sequence).

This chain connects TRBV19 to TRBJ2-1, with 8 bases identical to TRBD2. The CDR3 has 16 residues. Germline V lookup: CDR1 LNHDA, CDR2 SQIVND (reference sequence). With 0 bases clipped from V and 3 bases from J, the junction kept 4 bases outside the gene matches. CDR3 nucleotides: TGTGCCAGTAGTATAGACGGGCGGGGGGTCTACAATGAGCAGTTCTTC. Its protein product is CASSIDGRGVYNEQFF.

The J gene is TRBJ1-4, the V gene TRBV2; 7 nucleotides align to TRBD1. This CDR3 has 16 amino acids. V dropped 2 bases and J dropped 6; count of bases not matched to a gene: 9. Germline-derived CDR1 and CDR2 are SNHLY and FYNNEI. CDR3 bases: TGTGCCAGCAGTGAAACAGCCACAGGGGTGGATGAAAAACTGTTTTTT. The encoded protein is CASSETATGVDEKLFF.

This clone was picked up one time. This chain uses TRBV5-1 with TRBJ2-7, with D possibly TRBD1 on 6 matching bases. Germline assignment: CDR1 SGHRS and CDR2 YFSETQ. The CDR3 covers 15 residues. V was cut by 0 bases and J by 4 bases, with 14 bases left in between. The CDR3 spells CASSLGPGDLYEQYF. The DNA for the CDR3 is TGCGCCAGCAGCTTGGGCCCAGGGGATCTATACGAGCAGTACTTC.

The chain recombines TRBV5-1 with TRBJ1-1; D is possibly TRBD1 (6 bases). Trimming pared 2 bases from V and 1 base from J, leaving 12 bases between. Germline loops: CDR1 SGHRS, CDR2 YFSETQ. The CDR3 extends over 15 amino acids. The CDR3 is CASSFVTGRNTEAFF. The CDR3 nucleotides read TGCGCCAGCAGCTTCGTAACAGGGCGGAACACTGAAGCTTTCTTT.